This T cell receptor (beta chain) was obtained from a study of CD8 T cells in Susac syndrome. The RNA input was 0.5 to 1 ug, and it was reverse transcribed with random hexamers. TCRdb redid the calling of the immunoSEQ multiplex PCR reads with MiXCR, one entry per CDR3 protein. Altogether around 130,000 distinct CDR3 sequences are present, 85% to 95% being singletons, with the ten largest covering 0.11%. The CDR3 extends over 11 amino acids. The germline V gene has CDR1 SGHDT and CDR2 YYEEEE. Trimming removed 5 bases at V and 9 bases at J, with 11 bases between. The source is a human donor with multiple sclerosis. V and J are TRBV5-6 and TRBJ2-5; no definite D call. What was sequenced was CD4+ T cells from PBMCs. CDR3 nucleotides: TGTGCCAGCAGTGCCGGTGAAGCCCAGTACTTC. Protein sequence: CASSAGEAQYF.